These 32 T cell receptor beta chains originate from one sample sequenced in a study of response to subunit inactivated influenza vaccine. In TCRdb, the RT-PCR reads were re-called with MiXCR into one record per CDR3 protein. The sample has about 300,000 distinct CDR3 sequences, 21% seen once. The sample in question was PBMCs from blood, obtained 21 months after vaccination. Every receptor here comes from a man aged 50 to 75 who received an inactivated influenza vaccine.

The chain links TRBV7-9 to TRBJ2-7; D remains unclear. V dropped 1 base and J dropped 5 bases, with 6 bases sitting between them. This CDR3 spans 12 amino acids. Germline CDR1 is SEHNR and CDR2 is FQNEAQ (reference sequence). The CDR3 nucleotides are TGTGCCAGCAGCTTAGTTTGGGACGAGCAGTACTTC. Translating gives CASSLVWDEQYF.

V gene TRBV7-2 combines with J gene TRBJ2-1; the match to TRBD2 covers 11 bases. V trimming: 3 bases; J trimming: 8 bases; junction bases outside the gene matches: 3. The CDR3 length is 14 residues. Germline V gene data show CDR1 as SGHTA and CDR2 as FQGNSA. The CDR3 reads CASSFSGGAYEQFF. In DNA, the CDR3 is TGTGCCAGCAGCTTTAGCGGGGGGGCGTATGAGCAGTTCTTC.

This CDR3 reads CSVGTGSGTDTQYF. CDR3 in DNA: TGCAGCGTTGGGACAGGGAGTGGCACAGATACGCAGTATTTT. The J gene is TRBJ2-3, the V gene TRBV29-1; 8 positions agree with TRBD1. Germline V gene lookup returns CDR1 SQVTM and CDR2 ANQGSEA. The CDR3 extends over 14 amino acids. The junction had 4 bases not matched to a gene; V was cut back by 4 bases and J by 1 base.

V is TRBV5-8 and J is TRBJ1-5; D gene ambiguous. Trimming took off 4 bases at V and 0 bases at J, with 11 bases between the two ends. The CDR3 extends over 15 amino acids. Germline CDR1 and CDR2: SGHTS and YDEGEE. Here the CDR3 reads CASSTGSHSNQPQHF. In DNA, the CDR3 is TGTGCCAGCAGCACCGGTTCCCATAGCAATCAGCCCCAGCATTTT.

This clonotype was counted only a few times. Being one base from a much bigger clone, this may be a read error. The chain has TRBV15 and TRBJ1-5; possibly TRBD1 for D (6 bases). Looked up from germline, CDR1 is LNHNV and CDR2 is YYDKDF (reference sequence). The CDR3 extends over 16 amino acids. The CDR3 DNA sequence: TGTGCCACCAGCAGGGACAAGGGGGGTATGGCTCAGGCCCAGCATTTT. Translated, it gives CATSRDKGGMAQAQHF.

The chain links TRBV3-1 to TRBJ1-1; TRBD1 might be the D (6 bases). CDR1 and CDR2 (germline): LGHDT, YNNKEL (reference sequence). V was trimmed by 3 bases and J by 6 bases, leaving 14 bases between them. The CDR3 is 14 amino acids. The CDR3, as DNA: TGTGCCAGCAGCCATCTACAGGGAAGGGCTGAAGCTTTCTTT. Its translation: CASSHLQGRAEAFF.

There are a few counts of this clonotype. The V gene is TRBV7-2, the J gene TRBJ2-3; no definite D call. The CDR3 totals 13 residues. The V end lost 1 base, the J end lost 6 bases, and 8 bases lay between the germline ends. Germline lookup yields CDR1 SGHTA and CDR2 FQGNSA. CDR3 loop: CASSLGFRDTQYF. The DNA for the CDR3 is TGTGCCAGCAGCTTAGGGTTTCGGGATACGCAGTATTTT. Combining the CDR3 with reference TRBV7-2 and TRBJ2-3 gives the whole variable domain GAGVSQSPSNKVTEKGKDVELRCDPISGHTALYWYRQSLGQGLEFLIYFQGNSAPDKSGLPSDRFSAERTGGSVSTLTIQRTQQEDSAVYLCASSLGFRDTQYFGPGTRLTVL.

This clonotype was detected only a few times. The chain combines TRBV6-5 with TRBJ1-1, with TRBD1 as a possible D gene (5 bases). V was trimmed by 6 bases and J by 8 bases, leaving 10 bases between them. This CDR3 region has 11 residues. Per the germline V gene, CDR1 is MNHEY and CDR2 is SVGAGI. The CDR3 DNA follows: TGTGCCAGCAGGTCGACAGAAGAAGCTTTCTTT. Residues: CASRSTEEAFF.

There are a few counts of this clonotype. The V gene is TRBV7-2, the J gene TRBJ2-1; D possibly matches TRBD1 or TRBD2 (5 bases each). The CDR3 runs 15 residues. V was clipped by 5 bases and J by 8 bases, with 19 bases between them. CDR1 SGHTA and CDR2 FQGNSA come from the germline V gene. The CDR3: CASSPDSGFTYEQFF. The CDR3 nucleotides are TGTGCCAGCAGCCCCGACAGCGGATTTACCTATGAGCAGTTCTTC. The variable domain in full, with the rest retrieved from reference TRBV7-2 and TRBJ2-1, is GAGVSQSPSNKVTEKGKDVELRCDPISGHTALYWYRQSLGQGLEFLIYFQGNSAPDKSGLPSDRFSAERTGGSVSTLTIQRTQQEDSAVYLCASSPDSGFTYEQFFGPGTRLTVL.

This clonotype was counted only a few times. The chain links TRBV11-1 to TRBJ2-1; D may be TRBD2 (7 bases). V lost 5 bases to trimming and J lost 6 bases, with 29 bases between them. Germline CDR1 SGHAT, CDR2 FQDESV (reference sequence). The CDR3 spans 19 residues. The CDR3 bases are TGTGCCAGCAGCCCCGCACTGGGGGCAACGGGAGGAGTTTTCAATGAGCAGTTCTTC. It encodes CASSPALGATGGVFNEQFF.

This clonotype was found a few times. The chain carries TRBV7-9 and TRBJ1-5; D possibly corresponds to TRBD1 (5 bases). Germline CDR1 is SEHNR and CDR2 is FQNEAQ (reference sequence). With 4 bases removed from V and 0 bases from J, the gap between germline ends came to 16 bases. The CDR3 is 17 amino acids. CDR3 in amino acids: CASSSGTSLYSNQPQHF. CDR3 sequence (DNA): TGTGCCAGCAGCTCCGGGACTAGCCTGTATAGCAATCAGCCCCAGCATTTT.

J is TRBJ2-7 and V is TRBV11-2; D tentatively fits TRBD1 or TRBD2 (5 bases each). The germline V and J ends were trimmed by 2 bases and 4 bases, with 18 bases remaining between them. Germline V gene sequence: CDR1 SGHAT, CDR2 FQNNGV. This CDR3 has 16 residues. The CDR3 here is CASSLLGKNRTYEQYF. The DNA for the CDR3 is TGTGCCAGCAGCTTATTAGGTAAAAACAGGACTTACGAGCAGTACTTC.

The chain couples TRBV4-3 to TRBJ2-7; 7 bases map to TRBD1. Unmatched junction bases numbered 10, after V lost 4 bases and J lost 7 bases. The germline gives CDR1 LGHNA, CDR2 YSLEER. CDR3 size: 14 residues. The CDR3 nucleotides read TGCGCCAGCAGCCCCTTAGAACAGGGGTGGGAGCAGTACTTC. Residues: CASSPLEQGWEQYF.

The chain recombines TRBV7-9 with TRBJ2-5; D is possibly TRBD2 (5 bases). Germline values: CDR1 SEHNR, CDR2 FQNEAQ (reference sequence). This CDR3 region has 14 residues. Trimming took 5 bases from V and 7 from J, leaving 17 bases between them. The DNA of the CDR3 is TGTGCCAGCAGCCCGGAGCGGACCGTGTGGACCCAGTACTTC. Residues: CASSPERTVWTQYF. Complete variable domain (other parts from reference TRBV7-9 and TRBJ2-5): DTGVSQNPRHKITKRGQNVTFRCDPISEHNRLYWYRQTLGQGPEFLTYFQNEAQLEKSRLLSDRFSAERPKGSFSTLEIQRTEQGDSAMYLCASSPERTVWTQYFGPGTRLLVL.

In DNA, the CDR3 is TGTGCCAGCAGTTTAGAGGGTCCAAACAACTACGAGCAGTACTTC. As protein: CASSLEGPNNYEQYF. This chain links TRBV28 with TRBJ2-7, with TRBD2 as a possible D gene (5 bases). The germline V and J ends were trimmed by 2 bases and 3 bases, with 14 bases remaining between them. Germline CDR1 is MDHEN and CDR2 is SYDVKM. This CDR3 region has 15 residues.

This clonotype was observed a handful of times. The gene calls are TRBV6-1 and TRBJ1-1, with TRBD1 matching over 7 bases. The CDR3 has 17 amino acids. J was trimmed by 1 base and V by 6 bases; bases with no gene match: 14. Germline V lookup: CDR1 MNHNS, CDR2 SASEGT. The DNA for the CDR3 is TGTGCCAGCAGGGAACATGGACAGGCCTCGCGGAACACTGAAGCTTTCTTT. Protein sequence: CASREHGQASRNTEAFF.

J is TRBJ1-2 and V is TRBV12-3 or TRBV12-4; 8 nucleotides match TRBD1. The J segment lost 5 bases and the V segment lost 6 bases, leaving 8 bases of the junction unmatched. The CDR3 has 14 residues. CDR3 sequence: CASRLGQGRYGYTF. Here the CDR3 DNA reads TGTGCCAGCAGGCTTGGACAGGGCAGATATGGCTACACCTTC.

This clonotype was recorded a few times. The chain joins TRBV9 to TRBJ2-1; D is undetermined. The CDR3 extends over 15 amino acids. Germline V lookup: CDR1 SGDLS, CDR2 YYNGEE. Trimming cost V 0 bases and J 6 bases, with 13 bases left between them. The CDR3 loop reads CASSVEPLSLNEQFF. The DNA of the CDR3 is TGTGCCAGCAGCGTAGAGCCGCTCTCCCTCAATGAGCAGTTCTTC.

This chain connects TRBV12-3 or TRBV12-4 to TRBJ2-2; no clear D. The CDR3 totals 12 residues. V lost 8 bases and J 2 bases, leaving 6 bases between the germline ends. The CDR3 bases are TGTGCCAGCCATCTAAACACCGGGGAGCTGTTTTTT. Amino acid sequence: CASHLNTGELFF.

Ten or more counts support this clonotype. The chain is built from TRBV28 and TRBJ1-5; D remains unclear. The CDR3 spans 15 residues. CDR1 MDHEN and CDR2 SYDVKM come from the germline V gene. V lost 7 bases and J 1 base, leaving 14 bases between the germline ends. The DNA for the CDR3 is TGTGCCAGCATCATCGGAGGGAACAGCAATCAGCCCCAGCATTTT. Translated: CASIIGGNSNQPQHF.

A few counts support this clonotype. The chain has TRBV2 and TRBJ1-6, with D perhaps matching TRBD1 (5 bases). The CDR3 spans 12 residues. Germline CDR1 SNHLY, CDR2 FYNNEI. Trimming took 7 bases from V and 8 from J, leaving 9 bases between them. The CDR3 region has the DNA TGTGCCAGCACCCAGGGTTATTCACCCCTCCACTTT. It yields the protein CASTQGYSPLHF.

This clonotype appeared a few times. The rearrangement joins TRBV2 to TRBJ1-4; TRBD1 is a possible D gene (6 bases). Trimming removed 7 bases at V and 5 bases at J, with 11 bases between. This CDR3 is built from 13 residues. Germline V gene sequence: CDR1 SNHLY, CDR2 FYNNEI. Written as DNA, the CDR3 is TGTGCCAGCATGGGGCAGGGGAATGAAAAACTGTTTTTT. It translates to CASMGQGNEKLFF. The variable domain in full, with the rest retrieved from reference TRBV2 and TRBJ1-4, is EPEVTQTPSHQVTQMGQEVILRCVPISNHLYFYWYRQILGQKVEFLVSFYNNEISEKSEIFDDQFSVERPDGSNFTLKIRSTKLEDSAMYFCASMGQGNEKLFFGSGTQLSVL.

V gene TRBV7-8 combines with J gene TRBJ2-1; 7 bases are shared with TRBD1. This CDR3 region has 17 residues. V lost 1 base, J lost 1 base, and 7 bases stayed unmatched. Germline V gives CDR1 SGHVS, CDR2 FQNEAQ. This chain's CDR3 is CASSLGQGVFSYNEQFF. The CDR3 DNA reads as TGTGCCAGCAGCTTAGGGCAGGGGGTTTTTTCCTACAATGAGCAGTTCTTC.

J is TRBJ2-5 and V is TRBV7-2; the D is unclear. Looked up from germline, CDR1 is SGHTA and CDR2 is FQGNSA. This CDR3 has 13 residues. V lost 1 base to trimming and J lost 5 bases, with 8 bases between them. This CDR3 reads CASSLDGRETQYF. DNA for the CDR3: TGTGCCAGCAGCTTAGATGGGCGGGAGACCCAGTACTTC.

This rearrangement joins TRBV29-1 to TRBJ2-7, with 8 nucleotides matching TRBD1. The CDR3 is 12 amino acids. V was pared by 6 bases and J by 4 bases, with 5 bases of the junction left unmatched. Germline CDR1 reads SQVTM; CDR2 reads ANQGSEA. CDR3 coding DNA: TGCAGCGTCCAACGGGACAGGTACGAGCAGTACTTC. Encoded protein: CSVQRDRYEQYF.

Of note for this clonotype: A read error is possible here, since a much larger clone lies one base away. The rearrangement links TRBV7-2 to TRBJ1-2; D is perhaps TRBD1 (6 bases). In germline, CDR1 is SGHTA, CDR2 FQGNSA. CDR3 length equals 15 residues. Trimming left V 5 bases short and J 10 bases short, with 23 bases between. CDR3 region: CASSPQQGGIRDYTF. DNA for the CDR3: TGTGCCAGCAGCCCTCAACAGGGAGGGATCCGTGACTACACCTTC.

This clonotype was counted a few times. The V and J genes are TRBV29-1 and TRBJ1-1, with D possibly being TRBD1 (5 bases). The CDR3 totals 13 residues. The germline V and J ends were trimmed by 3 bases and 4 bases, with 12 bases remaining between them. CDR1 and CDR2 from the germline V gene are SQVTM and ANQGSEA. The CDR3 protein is CSVEGLRGTEAFF. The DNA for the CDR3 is TGCAGCGTTGAGGGGCTTAGGGGCACTGAAGCTTTCTTT.

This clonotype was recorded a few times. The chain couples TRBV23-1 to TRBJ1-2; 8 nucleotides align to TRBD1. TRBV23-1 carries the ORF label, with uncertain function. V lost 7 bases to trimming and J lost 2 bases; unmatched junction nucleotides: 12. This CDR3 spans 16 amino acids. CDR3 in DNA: TGCGCCAGCACCTCCGGGGCAGGACAGGGCAACTATGGCTACACCTTC. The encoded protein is CASTSGAGQGNYGYTF.

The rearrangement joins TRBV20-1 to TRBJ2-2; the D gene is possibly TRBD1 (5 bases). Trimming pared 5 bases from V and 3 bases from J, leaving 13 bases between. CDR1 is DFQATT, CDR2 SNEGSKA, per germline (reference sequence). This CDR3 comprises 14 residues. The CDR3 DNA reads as TGCAGTGCTCCCTGGGGCGGCGACACCGGGGAGCTGTTTTTT. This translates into CSAPWGGDTGELFF.

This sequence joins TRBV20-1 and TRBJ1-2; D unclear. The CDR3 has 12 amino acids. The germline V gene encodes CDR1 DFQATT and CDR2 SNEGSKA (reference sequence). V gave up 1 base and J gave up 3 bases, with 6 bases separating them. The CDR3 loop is CSARGDYYGYTF. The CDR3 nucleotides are TGCAGTGCTAGAGGAGATTACTATGGCTACACCTTC.

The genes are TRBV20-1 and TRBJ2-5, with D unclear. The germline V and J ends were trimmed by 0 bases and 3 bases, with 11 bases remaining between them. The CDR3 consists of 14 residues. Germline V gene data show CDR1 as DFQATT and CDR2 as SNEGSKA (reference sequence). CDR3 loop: CSARDTGKKETQYF. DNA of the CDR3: TGCAGTGCTAGAGATACGGGCAAAAAAGAGACCCAGTACTTC.

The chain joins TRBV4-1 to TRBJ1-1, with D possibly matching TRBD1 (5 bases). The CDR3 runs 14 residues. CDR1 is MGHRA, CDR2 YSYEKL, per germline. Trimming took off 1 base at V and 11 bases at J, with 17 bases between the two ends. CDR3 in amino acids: CASSQAGPREGAFF. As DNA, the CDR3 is TGCGCCAGCAGCCAAGCAGGGCCGAGGGAGGGGGCTTTCTTT.